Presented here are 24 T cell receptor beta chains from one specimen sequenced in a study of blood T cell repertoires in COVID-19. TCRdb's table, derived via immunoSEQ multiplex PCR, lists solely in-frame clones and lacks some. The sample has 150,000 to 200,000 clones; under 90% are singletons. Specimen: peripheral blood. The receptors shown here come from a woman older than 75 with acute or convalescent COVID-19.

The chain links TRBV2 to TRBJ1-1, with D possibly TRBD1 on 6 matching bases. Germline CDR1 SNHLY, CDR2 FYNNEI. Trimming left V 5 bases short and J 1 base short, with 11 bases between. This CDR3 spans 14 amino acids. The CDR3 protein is CASSLGQPNTEAFF. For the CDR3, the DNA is TGTGCCAGCAGTCTAGGACAGCCGAACACTGAAGCTTTCTTT.

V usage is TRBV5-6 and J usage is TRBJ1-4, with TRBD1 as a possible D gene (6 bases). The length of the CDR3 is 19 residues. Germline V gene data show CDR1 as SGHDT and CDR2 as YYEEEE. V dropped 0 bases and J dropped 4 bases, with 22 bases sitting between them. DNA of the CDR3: TGTGCCAGCAGCTTGGCCAGGGGCGTTATAGTTCCAGTTAATGAAAAACTGTTTTTT. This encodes CASSLARGVIVPVNEKLFF.

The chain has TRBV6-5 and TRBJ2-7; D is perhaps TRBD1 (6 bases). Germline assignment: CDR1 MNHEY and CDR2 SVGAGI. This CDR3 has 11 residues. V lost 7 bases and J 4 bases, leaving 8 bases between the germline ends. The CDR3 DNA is TGTGCCAGCACCCAGGGGTACGAGCAGTACTTC. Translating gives CASTQGYEQYF.

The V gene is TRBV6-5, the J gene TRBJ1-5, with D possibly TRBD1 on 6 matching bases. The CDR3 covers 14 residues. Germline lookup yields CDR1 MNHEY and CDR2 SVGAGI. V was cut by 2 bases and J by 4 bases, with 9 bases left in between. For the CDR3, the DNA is TGTGCCAGCAGTTACGGTCAGGGGAATCAGCCCCAGCATTTT. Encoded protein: CASSYGQGNQPQHF.

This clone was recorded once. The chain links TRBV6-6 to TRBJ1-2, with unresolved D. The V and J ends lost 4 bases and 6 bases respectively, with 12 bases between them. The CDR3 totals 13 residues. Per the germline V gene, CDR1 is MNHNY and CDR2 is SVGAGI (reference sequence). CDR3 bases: TGTGCCAGCAGTTTCAAACCGAGGGATGGCTACACCTTC. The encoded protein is CASSFKPRDGYTF.

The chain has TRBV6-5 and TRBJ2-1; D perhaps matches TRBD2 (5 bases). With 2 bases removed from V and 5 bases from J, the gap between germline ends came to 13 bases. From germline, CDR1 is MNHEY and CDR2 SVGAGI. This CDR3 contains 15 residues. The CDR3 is CASSYPGSSHNEQFF. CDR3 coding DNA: TGTGCCAGCAGTTACCCGGGATCTTCACACAATGAGCAGTTCTTC.

DNA of the CDR3: TGTGCCAGCAGCGTTACACAGATTGACGAGCAGTACTTC. It codes for CASSVTQIDEQYF. The chain links TRBV9 to TRBJ2-7; no definite D call. This CDR3 region has 13 residues. Deletions cut 2 bases from V and 5 bases from J, with 11 bases between. Germline values: CDR1 SGDLS, CDR2 YYNGEE.

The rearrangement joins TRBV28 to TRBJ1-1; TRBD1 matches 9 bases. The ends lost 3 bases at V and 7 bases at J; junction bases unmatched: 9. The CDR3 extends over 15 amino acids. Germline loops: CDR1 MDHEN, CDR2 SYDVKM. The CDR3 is CASSLPTGGAFEAFF. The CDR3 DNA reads TGTGCCAGCAGTTTGCCTACAGGGGGCGCGTTTGAAGCTTTCTTT.

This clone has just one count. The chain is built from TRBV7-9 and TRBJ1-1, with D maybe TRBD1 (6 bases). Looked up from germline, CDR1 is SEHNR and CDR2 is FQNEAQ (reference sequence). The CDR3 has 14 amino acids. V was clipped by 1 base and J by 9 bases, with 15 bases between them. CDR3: CASSLDRAPRKAFF. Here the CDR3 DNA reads TGTGCCAGCAGCTTAGACAGGGCACCACGCAAAGCTTTCTTT.

This CDR3 reads CASSLRVQPQHF. The DNA for the CDR3 is TGTGCCAGCAGTTTAAGAGTTCAGCCCCAGCATTTT. The rearrangement joins TRBV28 to TRBJ1-5; D remains ambiguous. This CDR3 spans 12 amino acids. V lost 2 bases to trimming and J lost 6 bases, with 5 bases between them. The germline CDR1 and CDR2 sequences are MDHEN and SYDVKM.

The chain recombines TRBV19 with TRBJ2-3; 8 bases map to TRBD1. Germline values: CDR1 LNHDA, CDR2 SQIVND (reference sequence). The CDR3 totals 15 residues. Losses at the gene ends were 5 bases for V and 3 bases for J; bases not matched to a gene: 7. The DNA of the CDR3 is TGTGCCAGTAGTTCCCGGACAGGGATAACAGATACGCAGTATTTT. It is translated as CASSSRTGITDTQYF.

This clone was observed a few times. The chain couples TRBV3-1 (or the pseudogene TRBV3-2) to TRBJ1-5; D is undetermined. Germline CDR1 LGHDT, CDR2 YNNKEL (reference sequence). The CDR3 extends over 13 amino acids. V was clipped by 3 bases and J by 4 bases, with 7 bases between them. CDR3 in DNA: TGTGCCAGCAGCCAGCAGTTGAATCAGCCCCAGCATTTT. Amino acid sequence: CASSQQLNQPQHF.

CDR3 sequence: CASSPRRYYNEQFF. Written as DNA, the CDR3 is TGTGCCAGCAGTCCCAGGAGGTACTACAATGAGCAGTTCTTC. This chain connects TRBV28 to TRBJ2-1, with a possible D match to TRBD2 (5 bases). Trimming took off 5 bases at V and 3 bases at J, with 11 bases between the two ends. The CDR3 spans 14 residues. The germline V gene encodes CDR1 MDHEN and CDR2 SYDVKM.

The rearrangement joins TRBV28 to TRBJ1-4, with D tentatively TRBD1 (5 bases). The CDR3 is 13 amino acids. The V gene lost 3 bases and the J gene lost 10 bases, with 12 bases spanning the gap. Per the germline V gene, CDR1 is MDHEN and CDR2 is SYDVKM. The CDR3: CASSLLGPGKLFF. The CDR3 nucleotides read TGTGCCAGCAGTTTGCTGGGGCCAGGAAAACTGTTTTTT. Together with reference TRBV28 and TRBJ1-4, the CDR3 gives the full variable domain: DVKVTQSSRYLVKRTGEKVFLECVQDMDHENMFWYRQDPGLGLRLIYFSYDVKMKEKGDIPEGYSVSREKKERFSLILESASTNQTSMYLCASSLLGPGKLFFGSGTQLSVL.

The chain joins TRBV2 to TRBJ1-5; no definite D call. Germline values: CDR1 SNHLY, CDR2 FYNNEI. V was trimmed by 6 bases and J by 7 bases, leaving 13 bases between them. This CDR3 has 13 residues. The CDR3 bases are TGTGCCAGCAGGCCTAGAGAACGACAGCCCCAGCATTTT. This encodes CASRPRERQPQHF.

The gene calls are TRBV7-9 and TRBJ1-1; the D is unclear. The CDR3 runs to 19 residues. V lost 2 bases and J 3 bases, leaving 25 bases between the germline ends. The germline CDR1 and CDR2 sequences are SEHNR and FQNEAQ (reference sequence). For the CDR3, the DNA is TGTGCCAGCAGCTTAAAGCCCCCTGGGGTGAGGGCTAAGGACACTGAAGCTTTCTTT. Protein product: CASSLKPPGVRAKDTEAFF.

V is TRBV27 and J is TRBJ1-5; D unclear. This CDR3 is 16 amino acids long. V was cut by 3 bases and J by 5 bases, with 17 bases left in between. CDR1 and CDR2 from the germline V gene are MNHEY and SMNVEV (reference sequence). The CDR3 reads CASSFLQEVRDQPQHF. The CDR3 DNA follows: TGTGCCAGCAGTTTTCTCCAGGAGGTTAGGGATCAGCCCCAGCATTTT.

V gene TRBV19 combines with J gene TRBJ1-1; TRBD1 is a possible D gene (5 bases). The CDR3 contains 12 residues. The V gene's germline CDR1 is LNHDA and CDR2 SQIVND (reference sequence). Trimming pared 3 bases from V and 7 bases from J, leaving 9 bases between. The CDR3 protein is CASSIDSLEAFF. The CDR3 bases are TGTGCCAGTAGTATCGACAGCCTTGAAGCTTTCTTT.

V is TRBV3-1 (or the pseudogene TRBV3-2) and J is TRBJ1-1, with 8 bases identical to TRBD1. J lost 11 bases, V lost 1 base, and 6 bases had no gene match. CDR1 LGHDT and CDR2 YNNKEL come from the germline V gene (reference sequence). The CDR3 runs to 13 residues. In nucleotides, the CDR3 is TGTGCCAGCAGCCAAGGGACAGGGTTGAACGCTTTCTTT. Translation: CASSQGTGLNAFF.

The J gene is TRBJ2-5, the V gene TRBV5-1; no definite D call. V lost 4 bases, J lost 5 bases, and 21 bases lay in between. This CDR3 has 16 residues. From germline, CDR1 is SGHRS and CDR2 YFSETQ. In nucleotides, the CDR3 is TGCGCCAGCAGCCAATCGACCGTGAAGTCGAGGGAGACCCAGTACTTC. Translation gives CASSQSTVKSRETQYF.

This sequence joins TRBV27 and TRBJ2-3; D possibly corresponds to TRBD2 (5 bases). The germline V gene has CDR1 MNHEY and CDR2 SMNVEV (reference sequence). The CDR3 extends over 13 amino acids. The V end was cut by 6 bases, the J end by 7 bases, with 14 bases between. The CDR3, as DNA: TGTGCCAGCAGGAGGGAAGCGAAGTATACGCAGTATTTT. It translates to CASRREAKYTQYF.

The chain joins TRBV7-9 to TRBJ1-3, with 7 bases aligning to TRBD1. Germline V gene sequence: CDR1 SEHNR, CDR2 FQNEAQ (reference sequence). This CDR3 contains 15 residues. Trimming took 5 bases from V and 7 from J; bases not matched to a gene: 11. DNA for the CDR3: TGTGCCAGCAGCCCCGGCACAGGGGTATGGAACACCATATATTTT. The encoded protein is CASSPGTGVWNTIYF.

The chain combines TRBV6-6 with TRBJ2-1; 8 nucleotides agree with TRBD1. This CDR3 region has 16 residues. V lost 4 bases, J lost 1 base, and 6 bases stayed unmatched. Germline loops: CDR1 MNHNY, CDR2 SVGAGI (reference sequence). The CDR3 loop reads CASSSIRDRSYNEQFF. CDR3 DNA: TGTGCCAGCAGTTCAATCCGGGACAGGTCCTACAATGAGCAGTTCTTC.

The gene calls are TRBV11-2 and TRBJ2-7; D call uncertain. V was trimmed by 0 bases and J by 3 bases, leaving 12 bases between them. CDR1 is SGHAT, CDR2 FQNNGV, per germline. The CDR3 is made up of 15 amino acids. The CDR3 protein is CASSLDSNRVYEQYF. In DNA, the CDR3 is TGTGCCAGCAGCTTAGACTCAAACCGCGTCTACGAGCAGTACTTC.